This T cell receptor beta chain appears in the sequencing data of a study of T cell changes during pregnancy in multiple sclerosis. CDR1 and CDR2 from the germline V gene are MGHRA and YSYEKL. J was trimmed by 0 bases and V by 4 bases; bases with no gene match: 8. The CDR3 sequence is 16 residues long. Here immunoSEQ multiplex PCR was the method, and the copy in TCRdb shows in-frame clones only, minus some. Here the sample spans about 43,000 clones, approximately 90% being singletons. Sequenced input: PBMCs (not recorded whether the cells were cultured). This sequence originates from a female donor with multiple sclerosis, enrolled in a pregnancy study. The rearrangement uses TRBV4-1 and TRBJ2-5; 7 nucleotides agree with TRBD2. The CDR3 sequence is CASSPIAAGNQETQYF. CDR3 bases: TGCGCCAGCAGCCCGATCGCAGCGGGAAACCAAGAGACCCAGTACTTC.